The 26 T cell receptor beta chains below come from one sample, sequenced in a study of blood T cell repertoires in COVID-19. Here immunoSEQ multiplex PCR was the method, and the copy in TCRdb shows in-frame clones only, minus some. The repertoire holds about 87,000 clones, with less than 95% as singletons. The sequencing sample was made of peripheral blood. The receptor set was obtained from a man younger than 35 with COVID-19, enrolled during active disease.

The chain has TRBV6-2 or TRBV6-3 and TRBJ1-1; TRBD1 agrees at 7 bases. Germline V CDR1 and CDR2: MNHEY, SVGEGT. V lost 6 bases and J lost 1; bases outside the gene matches: 2. The CDR3 extends over 13 amino acids. CDR3 in DNA: TGTGCCAGCAGCGGGACAGCGAACACTGAAGCTTTCTTT. It encodes CASSGTANTEAFF.

The chain joins TRBV5-6 to TRBJ1-5; D might be TRBD1 (5 bases). V lost 4 bases and J 7 bases, leaving 12 bases between the germline ends. Looked up from germline, CDR1 is SGHDT and CDR2 is YYEEEE. CDR3 size: 13 residues. CDR3 loop: CASSRVGGQPQHF. The DNA of the CDR3 is TGTGCCAGCAGCCGGGTCGGGGGACAGCCCCAGCATTTT.

Only a few counts were recorded for this clone. CDR3 in DNA: TGTGCCACCAGCAGGAGACAGGGATCGAACACCGGGGAGCTGTTTTTT. Protein product: CATSRRQGSNTGELFF. This chain uses TRBV15 with TRBJ2-2, with 7 bases aligning to TRBD1. Germline V gives CDR1 LNHNV, CDR2 YYDKDF (reference sequence). With V trimmed by 3 bases and J by 0 bases, 4 bases remained unmatched. This CDR3 is 16 amino acids long.

The chain has TRBV6-6 and TRBJ2-7; 10 bases agree with TRBD2. The CDR3 is 15 amino acids. Unmatched junction bases numbered 1, after V lost 2 bases and J lost 0 bases. Germline loops: CDR1 MNHNY, CDR2 SVGAGI (reference sequence). CDR3 amino acids: CASSYTSGVSYEQYF. The CDR3 DNA reads as TGTGCCAGCAGTTACACTAGCGGGGTCTCCTACGAGCAGTACTTC.

The rearrangement links TRBV19 to TRBJ1-1, with D maybe TRBD1 (5 bases). The CDR3 is 15 amino acids. The V gene lost 2 bases and the J gene lost 5 bases, with 15 bases spanning the gap. Germline V CDR1 and CDR2: LNHDA, SQIVND (reference sequence). CDR3 DNA: TGTGCCAGTAGTATAATATCAAGTGGGGCAACTGAAGCTTTCTTT. Protein sequence: CASSIISSGATEAFF.

Worth noting for this clone: Germline and junction disagree at one end, which may indicate a read error. This rearrangement joins TRBV2 to TRBJ1-4, with D possibly matching TRBD1 (6 bases). The CDR3 covers 13 residues. CDR1 is SNHLY and CDR2 is FYNNEI in the germline V gene. The CDR3 here is CAIPRGGNEKLLF. The CDR3 region has the DNA TGTGCCATCCCGAGGGGGGGGAATGAAAAACTGCTTTTT.

The genes are TRBV28 and TRBJ2-7, with 9 nucleotides matching TRBD1. Germline V gene data show CDR1 as MDHEN and CDR2 as SYDVKM. This CDR3 has 14 residues. Unmatched junction bases numbered 7, after V lost 7 bases and J lost 3 bases. This CDR3 reads CASTRDREYYEQYF. CDR3 sequence (DNA): TGTGCCAGCACCCGGGACAGGGAATACTACGAGCAGTACTTC.

The chain is built from TRBV11-3 and TRBJ1-2, with 9 bases fitting TRBD1. Germline CDR1 reads SGHNT; CDR2 reads YENEEA. The V and J ends lost 7 bases and 3 bases, in that order; junction bases with no gene match: 15. The CDR3 sequence is 17 residues long. The CDR3 reads CASILPPTGGADYGYTF. CDR3 nucleotides: TGTGCCAGCATCCTCCCCCCAACAGGGGGCGCTGACTATGGCTACACCTTC.

V usage is TRBV7-9 and J usage is TRBJ2-7, with TRBD1 matching over 7 bases. The V and J ends lost 8 bases and 2 bases, in that order; junction bases with no gene match: 3. In germline, CDR1 is SEHNR, CDR2 FQNEAQ (reference sequence). This CDR3 has 12 residues. CDR3 amino acids: CASEGGPYEQYF. The CDR3 DNA reads as TGTGCCAGCGAAGGGGGCCCCTACGAGCAGTACTTC. Based on the CDR3 plus reference TRBV7-9 and TRBJ2-7, the full variable domain is DTGVSQNPRHKITKRGQNVTFRCDPISEHNRLYWYRQTLGQGPEFLTYFQNEAQLEKSRLLSDRFSAERPKGSFSTLEIQRTEQGDSAMYLCASEGGPYEQYFGPGTRLTVT.

The chain employs TRBV7-3 and TRBJ2-5, with 7 bases aligning to TRBD1. Per the germline V gene, CDR1 is SGHTA and CDR2 is FQGTGA. V lost 3 bases to trimming and J lost 5 bases; unmatched junction nucleotides: 6. The CDR3 sequence is 14 residues long. As DNA, the CDR3 is TGTGCCAGCAGCTTTGGGACAGTGGGGGAGACCCAGTACTTC. Amino acid sequence: CASSFGTVGETQYF.

This chain joins TRBV18 and TRBJ2-1; 10 bases fit TRBD2. CDR3 size: 15 residues. V shed 5 bases, J shed 2 bases, and the junction held 3 bases outside the gene matches. Germline loops: CDR1 KGHSH, CDR2 LQKENI. The CDR3 DNA sequence: TGTGCCAGCTCAGCAACTAGCGGGACCTACAATGAGCAGTTCTTC. Protein product: CASSATSGTYNEQFF. The whole variable domain, remainder taken from reference TRBV18 and TRBJ2-1, is NAGVMQNPRHLVRRRGQEARLRCSPMKGHSHVYWYRQLPEEGLKFMVYLQKENIIDESGMPKERFSAEFPKEGPSILRIQQVVRGDSAAYFCASSATSGTYNEQFFGPGTRLTVL.

This chain joins TRBV7-8 and TRBJ2-3, with a tentative D call TRBD2 (5 bases). This CDR3 region has 15 residues. Trimming cost V 7 bases and J 2 bases, with 16 bases left between them. Germline CDR1 reads SGHVS; CDR2 reads FQNEAQ. For the CDR3, the DNA is TGTGCCAGCACAAAACGGCGGGTCCTCACAGATACGCAGTATTTT. This encodes CASTKRRVLTDTQYF.

This chain links TRBV15 with TRBJ2-7; 8 bases fit TRBD2. Germline CDR1 reads LNHNV; CDR2 reads YYDKDF (reference sequence). V lost 4 bases, J lost 3 bases, and 14 bases stayed unmatched. This CDR3 has 17 residues. CDR3 amino acids: CATSTGLAGFRNYEQYF. In DNA, the CDR3 is TGTGCCACCAGCACCGGGTTAGCGGGATTTCGCAACTACGAGCAGTACTTC.

The chain is built from TRBV10-3 and TRBJ1-5, with TRBD1 matching over 9 bases. Trimming removed 8 bases from V and 0 bases from J; junction bases left unmatched: 8. The CDR3 length is 16 residues. CDR1 ENHRY and CDR2 SYGVKD come from the germline V gene. CDR3 DNA sequence: TGTGCCATCGGGGACAGGGCGTCGAATAGCAATCAGCCCCAGCATTTT. It is translated as CAIGDRASNSNQPQHF.

This clone has a single count. The rearrangement joins TRBV5-1 to TRBJ2-1, with D perhaps matching TRBD1 (6 bases). The V gene lost 4 bases and the J gene lost 3 bases, with 17 bases spanning the gap. The length of the CDR3 is 16 residues. CDR1 is SGHRS, CDR2 YFSETQ, per germline. CDR3 coding DNA: TGCGCCAGCAGCGTCAGGGGTCAGAATTACTACAATGAGCAGTTCTTC. Protein sequence: CASSVRGQNYYNEQFF.

The rearrangement joins TRBV2 to TRBJ1-1; 7 nucleotides match TRBD1. This CDR3 has 13 residues. V dropped 7 bases and J dropped 2; count of bases not matched to a gene: 4. The germline V gene encodes CDR1 SNHLY and CDR2 FYNNEI. Written as DNA, the CDR3 is TGTGCCAGCATGGACAGGCAAAACACTGAAGCTTTCTTT. Translated: CASMDRQNTEAFF.

The chain employs TRBV24-1 and TRBJ1-5; D is ambiguous. The CDR3 extends over 13 amino acids. The germline gives CDR1 KGHDR, CDR2 SFDVKD. V lost 1 base, J lost 5 bases, and 5 bases lay in between. The CDR3 loop is CATSDFGDQPQHF. As DNA, the CDR3 is TGTGCCACCAGTGATTTCGGAGATCAGCCCCAGCATTTT.

The CDR3 region is CASSDLPAENVLTF. The CDR3 DNA reads TGTGCCAGCAGTGATTTACCTGCGGAAAACGTCCTGACTTTC. The J gene is TRBJ2-6, the V gene TRBV2; unclear D gene. Trimming took 3 bases from V and 10 from J, leaving 13 bases between them. Germline lookup yields CDR1 SNHLY and CDR2 FYNNEI. The CDR3 loop spans 14 amino acids.

This clone has just a few counts. The chain has TRBV7-9 and TRBJ1-3, with a possible D match to TRBD1 (6 bases). The germline CDR1 and CDR2 sequences are SEHNR and FQNEAQ (reference sequence). The germline V and J ends were trimmed by 6 bases and 4 bases, with 16 bases remaining between them. The CDR3 sequence is 15 residues long. The CDR3 protein is CASSVGGQGGNTIYF. For the CDR3, the DNA is TGTGCCAGCAGTGTAGGGGGTCAGGGCGGAAACACCATATATTTT. Full variable domain (missing parts from reference TRBV7-9 and TRBJ1-3): DTGVSQNPRHKITKRGQNVTFRCDPISEHNRLYWYRQTLGQGPEFLTYFQNEAQLEKSRLLSDRFSAERPKGSFSTLEIQRTEQGDSAMYLCASSVGGQGGNTIYFGEGSWLTVV.

The CDR3 protein is CASSSRQGYYGYTF. The CDR3 nucleotides read TGTGCCAGCAGCTCTCGCCAGGGCTACTATGGCTACACCTTC. The rearrangement uses TRBV7-2 and TRBJ1-2; possibly TRBD1 for D (5 bases). The CDR3 has 14 amino acids. The V end was cut by 4 bases, the J end by 3 bases, with 12 bases between. Germline assignment: CDR1 SGHTA and CDR2 FQGNSA.

This chain links TRBV5-1 with TRBJ2-3, with 7 nucleotides matching TRBD2. Losses at the gene ends were 5 bases for V and 0 bases for J; bases not matched to a gene: 9. The CDR3 has 16 amino acids. CDR1 and CDR2 (germline): SGHRS, YFSETQ. The CDR3 nucleotides read TGCGCCAGCAGTCGCCGGGGTAGCGGGAGCACAGATACGCAGTATTTT. Its protein product is CASSRRGSGSTDTQYF.

The genes are TRBV19 and TRBJ2-1; TRBD2 matches at 9 bases. The CDR3 has 12 residues. V shed 8 bases, J shed 14 bases, and the junction held 10 bases outside the gene matches. Germline CDR1 reads LNHDA; CDR2 reads SQIVND (reference sequence). CDR3 region: CASQPIAGDKFF. The CDR3 nucleotides are TGTGCCAGTCAACCCATAGCGGGAGATAAGTTCTTC. Combining the CDR3 with reference TRBV19 and TRBJ2-1 gives the whole variable domain DGGITQSPKYLFRKEGQNVTLSCEQNLNHDAMYWYRQDPGQGLRLIYYSQIVNDFQKGDIAEGYSVSREKKESFPLTVTSAQKNPTAFYLCASQPIAGDKFFGPGTRLTVL.

V gene TRBV30 combines with J gene TRBJ2-4, with D perhaps matching TRBD2 (6 bases). Per germline, CDR1 GTSNPN and CDR2 SVGIG (reference sequence). Trimming took 4 bases from V and 2 from J, leaving 12 bases between them. CDR3 length equals 14 residues. CDR3 nucleotides: TGTGCCTGGAATTTCGGGGGACCCAAAAACATTCAGTACTTC. Its translation: CAWNFGGPKNIQYF.

The chain links TRBV7-6 to TRBJ2-7; 9 bases fit TRBD2. The CDR3 has 13 amino acids. With V trimmed by 1 base and J by 8 bases, 3 bases remained unmatched. Germline V CDR1 and CDR2: SGHVS, FNYEAQ. CDR3 coding DNA: TGTGCCAGCAGCTTAGGAAGCGGGGGGAAGCAGTACTTC. As protein: CASSLGSGGKQYF. Using reference TRBV7-6 and TRBJ2-7 for the parts outside the CDR3, the full variable domain is GAGVSQSPRYKVTKRGQDVALRCDPISGHVSLYWYRQALGQGPEFLTYFNYEAQQDKSGLPNDRFSAERPEGSISTLTIQRTEQRDSAMYRCASSLGSGGKQYFGPGTRLTVT.

The rearrangement joins TRBV7-9 to TRBJ2-1; D perhaps matches TRBD2 (6 bases). V was trimmed by 1 base and J by 6 bases, leaving 13 bases between them. CDR3 size: 15 residues. Germline loops: CDR1 SEHNR, CDR2 FQNEAQ (reference sequence). In DNA, the CDR3 is TGTGCCAGCAGCTTAGGCGGGACGGCATCCAATGAGCAGTTCTTC. As protein: CASSLGGTASNEQFF.

The chain has TRBV25-1 and TRBJ2-6, with D unresolved. Trimming removed 5 bases at V and 0 bases at J, with 5 bases between. Per germline, CDR1 MGHDK and CDR2 SYGVNS. CDR3 length: 14 residues. The DNA for the CDR3 is TGTGCCAGCAGTCGGTACTCTGGGGCCAACGTCCTGACTTTC. Amino acid sequence: CASSRYSGANVLTF.